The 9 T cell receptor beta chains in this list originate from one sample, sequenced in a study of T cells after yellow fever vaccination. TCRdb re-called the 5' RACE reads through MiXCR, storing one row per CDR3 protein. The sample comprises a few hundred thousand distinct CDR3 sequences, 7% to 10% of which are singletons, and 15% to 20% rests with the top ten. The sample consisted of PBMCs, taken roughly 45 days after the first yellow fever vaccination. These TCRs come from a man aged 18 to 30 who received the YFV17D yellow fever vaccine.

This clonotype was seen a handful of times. The CDR3 spells CASSSPWGYYNEQFF. CDR3 bases: TGTGCCAGCAGTTCCCCCTGGGGTTACTACAATGAGCAGTTCTTC. The gene calls are TRBV28 and TRBJ2-1; D is ambiguous. V lost 4 bases to trimming and J lost 3 bases, with 13 bases between them. The germline CDR1 and CDR2 sequences are MDHEN and SYDVKM. The CDR3 consists of 15 residues.

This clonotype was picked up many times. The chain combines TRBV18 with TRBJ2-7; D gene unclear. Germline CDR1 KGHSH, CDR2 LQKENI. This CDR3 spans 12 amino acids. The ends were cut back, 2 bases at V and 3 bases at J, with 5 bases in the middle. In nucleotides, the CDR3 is TGTGCCAGCTCACCAGGAAACTACGAGCAGTACTTC. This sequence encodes CASSPGNYEQYF.

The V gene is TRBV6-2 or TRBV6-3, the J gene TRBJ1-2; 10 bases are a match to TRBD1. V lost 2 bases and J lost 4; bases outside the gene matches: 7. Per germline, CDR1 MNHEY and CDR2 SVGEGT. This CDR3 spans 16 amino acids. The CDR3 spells CASSYNPRDRGYGYTF. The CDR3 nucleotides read TGTGCCAGCAGTTACAACCCACGGGACAGGGGCTATGGCTACACCTTC.

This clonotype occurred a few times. The CDR3 nucleotides are TGTGCCAGCAGTCCCCGGGGCGGGGGGGGGACAGATACGCAGTATTTT. It encodes CASSPRGGGGTDTQYF. The V call is TRBV12-3 or TRBV12-4, the J call TRBJ2-3, with 9 bases fitting TRBD2. The CDR3 is 16 residues long. After removal of 5 bases from V and 3 bases from J, the junction contained 9 bases not matched to a gene.

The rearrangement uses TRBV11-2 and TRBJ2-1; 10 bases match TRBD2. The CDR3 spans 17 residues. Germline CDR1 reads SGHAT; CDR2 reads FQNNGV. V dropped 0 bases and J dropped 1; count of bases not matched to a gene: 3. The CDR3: CASSLELAGVSYNEQFF. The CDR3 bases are TGTGCCAGCAGCTTAGAGCTAGCGGGGGTGTCCTACAATGAGCAGTTCTTC.

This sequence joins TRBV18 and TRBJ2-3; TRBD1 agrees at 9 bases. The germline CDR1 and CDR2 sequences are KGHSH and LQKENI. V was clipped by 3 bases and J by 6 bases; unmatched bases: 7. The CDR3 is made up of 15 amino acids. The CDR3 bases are TGTGCCAGCTCACCTGTGGGACAGGGTGGCGATACGCAGTATTTT. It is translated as CASSPVGQGGDTQYF.

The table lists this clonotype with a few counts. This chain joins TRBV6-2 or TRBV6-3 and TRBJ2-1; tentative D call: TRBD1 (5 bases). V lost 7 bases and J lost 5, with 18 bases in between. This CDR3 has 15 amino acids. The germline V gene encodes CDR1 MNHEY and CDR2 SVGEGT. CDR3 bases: TGTGCCAGCAAAAAAGGGGCGTTTGGAGACAATGAGCAGTTCTTC. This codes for CASKKGAFGDNEQFF.

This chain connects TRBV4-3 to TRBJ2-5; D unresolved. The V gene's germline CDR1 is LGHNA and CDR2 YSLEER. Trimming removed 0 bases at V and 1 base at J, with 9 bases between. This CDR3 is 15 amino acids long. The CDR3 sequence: CASSQDRWFQETQYF. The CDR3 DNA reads TGCGCCAGCAGCCAAGATCGATGGTTCCAAGAGACCCAGTACTTC.

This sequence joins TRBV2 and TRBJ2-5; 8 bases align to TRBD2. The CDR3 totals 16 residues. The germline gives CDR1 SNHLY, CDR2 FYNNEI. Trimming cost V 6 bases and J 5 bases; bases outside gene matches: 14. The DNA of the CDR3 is TGTGCCAGCAGGTCCCGGGCTAGCGGGCTCGGGGAGACCCAGTACTTC. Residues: CASRSRASGLGETQYF.